These 20 T cell receptor beta chains originate from one sample sequenced in a study of Ad26.COV2.S vaccination and SARS-CoV-2 variants. TCRdb's copy holds only in-frame clones and misses some; the assay was immunoSEQ multiplex PCR. The table lists more than 300,000 clones, more than 85% of them singletons. Treatment described: about 20 received Ad26.COV2.S at low or high dose, single or two shots; about five received placebo; per-sample allocation not given. Repertoires come from day 63 after the first vaccine or placebo injection. Specimen: peripheral blood, collected in a trial of Ad26.COV2.S vaccine versus placebo. Receptor source: a person aged 18-65 years who received the Ad26.COV2.S COVID-19 vaccine or a placebo.

The J gene is TRBJ1-5, the V gene TRBV9, with D maybe TRBD1 (6 bases). Trimming pared 3 bases from V and 3 bases from J, leaving 13 bases between. Germline V gene sequence: CDR1 SGDLS, CDR2 YYNGEE. The CDR3 runs to 15 residues. The CDR3 DNA is TGTGCCAGCAGCGGAACAGGGAGACCCAATCAGCCCCAGCATTTT. It encodes CASSGTGRPNQPQHF.

This clone was seen a handful of times. The chain employs TRBV5-4 and TRBJ1-1, with TRBD1 matching over 7 bases. This CDR3 contains 13 residues. V lost 4 bases and J lost 8; bases outside the gene matches: 8. Germline V gene sequence: CDR1 SGHNT, CDR2 YYREEE (reference sequence). The CDR3 DNA follows: TGTGCCAGCAGCAAGACAGGGCTTCAGGAAGCTTTCTTT. Its translation: CASSKTGLQEAFF.

Note on this clone: In the same sample, other DNA sequences code for this CDR3. The chain recombines TRBV9 with TRBJ2-1, with 11 bases fitting TRBD2. The CDR3 consists of 15 residues. Germline CDR1 reads SGDLS; CDR2 reads YYNGEE. J gave up 4 bases and V 2 bases, and 2 bases lay outside the gene matches. The CDR3 DNA sequence: TGTGCCAGCAGCGTGGGACTAGCGGAGTACAATGAGCAGTTCTTC. Translated: CASSVGLAEYNEQFF.

CDR3 amino acids: CASSSPPNEQFF. In nucleotides, the CDR3 is TGTGCCAGCAGTTCCCCCCCCAATGAGCAGTTCTTC. The chain uses TRBV28 and TRBJ2-1; no definite D call. In germline, CDR1 is MDHEN, CDR2 SYDVKM. The CDR3 extends over 12 amino acids. V lost 4 bases and J 6 bases, leaving 7 bases between the germline ends.

This chain joins TRBV5-4 and TRBJ1-6; D not resolved. This CDR3 has 12 residues. Germline values: CDR1 SGHNT, CDR2 YYREEE (reference sequence). With 4 bases removed from V and 8 bases from J, the gap between germline ends came to 7 bases. The CDR3 DNA reads as TGTGCCAGCAGCATCGACTATTCACCCCTCCACTTT. This sequence encodes CASSIDYSPLHF.

V and J are TRBV4-1 and TRBJ2-1; D gene uncertain. Trimming cost V 4 bases and J 2 bases, with 15 bases left between them. Germline V gene data show CDR1 as MGHRA and CDR2 as YSYEKL. The CDR3 has 16 residues. The CDR3 nucleotides read TGCGCCAGCAGCCCCCGTAAAGAATTCGCCTACAATGAGCAGTTCTTC. Its translation: CASSPRKEFAYNEQFF.

This clone was counted once. The genes are TRBV7-6 and TRBJ1-3, with 9 positions matching TRBD1. From germline, CDR1 is SGHVS and CDR2 FNYEAQ. The CDR3 loop spans 14 amino acids. J was trimmed by 8 bases and V by 5 bases; bases with no gene match: 7. The CDR3 is CASSRGTGLDTIYF. For the CDR3, the DNA is TGTGCCAGCAGCCGCGGGACAGGGTTAGACACCATATATTTT.

This clone has only a few counts. J is TRBJ1-1 and V is TRBV3-1 (or the pseudogene TRBV3-2), with TRBD1 as a possible D gene (6 bases). CDR1 is LGHDT and CDR2 is YNNKEL in the germline V gene (reference sequence). Trimming took 2 bases from V and 6 from J, leaving 10 bases between them. The CDR3 extends over 13 amino acids. CDR3 coding DNA: TGTGCCAGCAGCCAATTAGGGGGAGCTGAAGCTTTCTTT. It codes for CASSQLGGAEAFF.

The chain has TRBV28 and TRBJ1-1; D uncertain. Germline V gives CDR1 MDHEN, CDR2 SYDVKM. This CDR3 contains 16 residues. V was shortened by 2 bases and J by 4 bases, with 17 bases between the two germline ends. The CDR3 DNA sequence: TGTGCCAGCAGTTTAGGAGAATGGGGTTCGGTCACTGAAGCTTTCTTT. Translated: CASSLGEWGSVTEAFF.

The CDR3 nucleotides read TGTGCCAGCAGCCACAATGAGCAGTTCTTC. Translated: CASSHNEQFF. The chain recombines TRBV12-3 or TRBV12-4 with TRBJ2-1; no clear D. Trimming pared 6 bases from V and 5 bases from J, leaving 2 bases between. The CDR3 runs 10 residues.

This clone was found once. The chain uses TRBV4-1 and TRBJ1-2, with 8 bases fitting TRBD1. Germline V gives CDR1 MGHRA, CDR2 YSYEKL. The CDR3 sequence is 15 residues long. The J segment lost 5 bases and the V segment lost 1 base, leaving 6 bases of the junction unmatched. CDR3 coding DNA: TGCGCCAGCAGCCAAGCCGGACAGGGTAAATATGGCTACACCTTC. Translated, it gives CASSQAGQGKYGYTF.

This clone has just a few counts. V usage is TRBV2 and J usage is TRBJ1-1; D is undetermined. The CDR3 is made up of 13 amino acids. Trimming took off 5 bases at V and 1 base at J, with 8 bases between the two ends. Germline V gene sequence: CDR1 SNHLY, CDR2 FYNNEI. In nucleotides, the CDR3 is TGTGCCAGCAGTATCCCGGGGAACACTGAAGCTTTCTTT. As protein: CASSIPGNTEAFF.

The chain joins TRBV25-1 to TRBJ1-1; D not certain. This CDR3 comprises 13 residues. The V gene lost 0 bases and the J gene lost 5 bases, with 7 bases spanning the gap. The germline CDR1 and CDR2 sequences are MGHDK and SYGVNS. DNA of the CDR3: TGTGCCAGCAGTGAATACGGGGTAACTGAAGCTTTCTTT. Protein sequence: CASSEYGVTEAFF.

This clone turned up a few times. The chain carries TRBV2 and TRBJ1-1; D is possibly TRBD1 (5 bases). Trimming removed 0 bases from V and 6 bases from J, with 11 bases in between. CDR3 length: 14 amino acids. The germline V gene has CDR1 SNHLY and CDR2 FYNNEI. The CDR3 coding sequence is TGTGCCAGCAGTGAAGCAGGGACGTGGGCTGAAGCTTTCTTT. This sequence encodes CASSEAGTWAEAFF. Full variable domain (outside the CDR3, taken from reference TRBV2 and TRBJ1-1): EPEVTQTPSHQVTQMGQEVILRCVPISNHLYFYWYRQILGQKVEFLVSFYNNEISEKSEIFDDQFSVERPDGSNFTLKIRSTKLEDSAMYFCASSEAGTWAEAFFGQGTRLTVV.

This clone was seen only a few times. Other nucleotide sequences in the sample specify the same CDR3. This sequence joins TRBV12-3 or TRBV12-4 and TRBJ1-5; D remains ambiguous. The CDR3 has 13 residues. With 2 bases removed from V and 5 bases from J, the gap between germline ends came to 7 bases. This chain's CDR3 is CASSLSRDQPQHF. The CDR3 DNA follows: TGTGCCAGCAGTTTATCTCGAGATCAGCCCCAGCATTTT.

This chain joins TRBV27 and TRBJ1-6; 7 bases are shared with TRBD1. CDR1 is MNHEY, CDR2 SMNVEV, per germline (reference sequence). The CDR3 covers 14 residues. J lost 7 bases, V lost 6 bases, and 6 bases had no gene match. The CDR3: CASSRTGPNSPLHF. The CDR3, as DNA: TGTGCCAGCAGCAGGACAGGCCCGAATTCACCCCTCCACTTT.

The rearrangement joins TRBV3-1 (or the pseudogene TRBV3-2) to TRBJ2-3; D might be TRBD1 or TRBD2, each matching 5 bases. This CDR3 spans 16 amino acids. Germline-derived CDR1 and CDR2 are LGHDT and YNNKEL (reference sequence). V dropped 2 bases and J dropped 0 bases, with 12 bases sitting between them. CDR3 protein: CASSQLDGASTDTQYF. CDR3 DNA: TGTGCCAGCAGCCAACTGGACGGGGCTAGCACAGATACGCAGTATTTT.

The chain joins TRBV12-3 or TRBV12-4 to TRBJ1-5; 8 bases agree with TRBD1. CDR3 length equals 12 residues. The J segment lost 11 bases and the V segment lost 5 bases, leaving 5 bases of the junction unmatched. The CDR3 sequence is CASSGYRGAQHF. The CDR3 DNA sequence: TGTGCCAGCAGTGGATACAGGGGGGCCCAGCATTTT.

The genes are TRBV30 and TRBJ2-7; the D gene is possibly TRBD1 (6 bases). The germline CDR1 and CDR2 sequences are GTSNPN and SVGIG (reference sequence). V lost 5 bases and J 7 bases, leaving 15 bases between the germline ends. CDR3 size: 12 residues. CDR3 DNA: TGTGCCTGGGAAGCCCCAGGGACAGAGCAGTACTTC. Protein: CAWEAPGTEQYF.

The chain links TRBV7-9 to TRBJ2-7; weak D call: TRBD1 (5 bases). The CDR3 length is 12 residues. The V and J ends lost 5 bases and 4 bases respectively, with 9 bases between them. CDR1 SEHNR and CDR2 FQNEAQ come from the germline V gene (reference sequence). The CDR3 bases are TGTGCCAGCAGCACCGACAGTTACGAGCAGTACTTC. Translating it yields CASSTDSYEQYF. Complete variable domain (other parts from reference TRBV7-9 and TRBJ2-7): DTGVSQNPRHKITKRGQNVTFRCDPISEHNRLYWYRQTLGQGPEFLTYFQNEAQLEKSRLLSDRFSAERPKGSFSTLEIQRTEQGDSAMYLCASSTDSYEQYFGPGTRLTVT.